This passage covers 29 T cell receptor beta chains from one sample sequenced in a study of blood T cell repertoires in COVID-19. Sequenced by immunoSEQ multiplex PCR; TCRdb stores in-frame clones only, minus some. The sample gives 350,000 to 450,000 clones, less than 85% of which show up once; roughly 3.6% is in the top ten. The specimen sequenced was peripheral blood. Receptors originate from a woman aged 18-29 years with acute or convalescent COVID-19.

The rearrangement joins TRBV19 to TRBJ2-1; 9 positions agree with TRBD1. With 6 bases clipped from V and 5 bases from J, the junction kept 5 bases outside the gene matches. Germline CDR1 is LNHDA and CDR2 is SQIVND (reference sequence). There are 14 residues in the CDR3. The CDR3 DNA reads TGTGCCAGTAGACCGGGACAGGGACACAATGAGCAGTTCTTC. It encodes CASRPGQGHNEQFF. The full variable domain, completed using reference TRBV19 and TRBJ2-1, is DGGITQSPKYLFRKEGQNVTLSCEQNLNHDAMYWYRQDPGQGLRLIYYSQIVNDFQKGDIAEGYSVSREKKESFPLTVTSAQKNPTAFYLCASRPGQGHNEQFFGPGTRLTVL.

V is TRBV5-6 and J is TRBJ1-1, with D possibly matching TRBD1 (5 bases). The CDR3 length is 14 residues. CDR1 and CDR2 (germline): SGHDT, YYEEEE. Trimming removed 5 bases at V and 2 bases at J, with 13 bases between. Here the CDR3 reads CASSYLDRNTEAFF. CDR3 DNA: TGTGCCAGCAGTTACCTAGACAGAAACACTGAAGCTTTCTTT.

CDR3 amino acids: CASTRRDTYSPLHF. The CDR3 coding sequence is TGTGCCAGCACTCGCCGGGACACCTATTCACCCCTCCACTTT. The chain carries TRBV27 and TRBJ1-6, with D perhaps TRBD1 (6 bases). Trimming pared 7 bases from V and 8 bases from J, leaving 15 bases between. The germline V gene encodes CDR1 MNHEY and CDR2 SMNVEV (reference sequence). The CDR3 runs to 14 residues.

The chain couples TRBV7-9 to TRBJ1-5; TRBD1 agrees at 8 bases. V shed 5 bases and J 7 bases; nucleotides not matched to a gene: 4. The V gene's germline CDR1 is SEHNR and CDR2 FQNEAQ (reference sequence). CDR3 size: 13 residues. CDR3 in amino acids: CASSQDRDQPQHF. CDR3 DNA: TGTGCCAGCAGCCAGGACAGGGACCAGCCCCAGCATTTT. The full variable domain, completed using reference TRBV7-9 and TRBJ1-5, is DTGVSQNPRHKITKRGQNVTFRCDPISEHNRLYWYRQTLGQGPEFLTYFQNEAQLEKSRLLSDRFSAERPKGSFSTLEIQRTEQGDSAMYLCASSQDRDQPQHFGDGTRLSIL.

This chain links TRBV5-1 with TRBJ2-7, with 8 nucleotides matching TRBD2. The germline V gene has CDR1 SGHRS and CDR2 YFSETQ. Germline trimming cut 0 bases from V and 0 bases from J; bases unmatched to any gene: 2. The length of the CDR3 is 15 residues. In nucleotides, the CDR3 is TGCGCCAGCAGCTTGGAGGGGACTAGCTCCTACGAGCAGTACTTC. It specifies CASSLEGTSSYEQYF.

The gene calls are TRBV10-3 and TRBJ2-5; D gene uncertain. This CDR3 has 17 residues. V shed 2 bases and J shed 0 bases, with 16 bases lying between them. Germline-derived CDR1 and CDR2 are ENHRY and SYGVKD. The CDR3 loop is CAISEVLAANYQETQYF. In nucleotides, the CDR3 is TGTGCCATCAGTGAGGTTCTTGCGGCCAACTACCAAGAGACCCAGTACTTC.

This clone was seen a handful of times. The chain links TRBV11-2 to TRBJ1-2; no definite D call. Germline V gives CDR1 SGHAT, CDR2 FQNNGV. V shed 1 base and J shed 6 bases, with 9 bases lying between them. The CDR3 has 13 residues. The CDR3 protein is CASSLATKNGYTF. The CDR3 nucleotides read TGTGCCAGCAGCTTAGCGACAAAAAATGGCTACACCTTC.

The genes are TRBV30 and TRBJ1-3; TRBD1 might be the D (5 bases). Trimming pared 5 bases from V and 4 bases from J, leaving 9 bases between. Germline values: CDR1 GTSNPN, CDR2 SVGIG (reference sequence). This CDR3 contains 12 residues. The CDR3 nucleotides read TGTGCCTGGGACAGTAGAGGAAACACCATATATTTT. This gives the protein CAWDSRGNTIYF.

The CDR3 loop reads CASSERVEGMSEQFF. The CDR3 DNA is TGTGCCAGCAGCGAGCGGGTCGAGGGGATGAGTGAGCAGTTCTTC. V gene TRBV14 combines with J gene TRBJ2-1, with a tentative D call TRBD2 (6 bases). The V and J ends lost 5 bases and 9 bases respectively, with 20 bases between them. CDR1 and CDR2 from the germline V gene are SGHDN and FVKESK. The CDR3 is made up of 15 amino acids.

The chain uses TRBV19 and TRBJ1-6; 8 bases map to TRBD1. After removal of 3 bases from V and 7 bases from J, the junction contained 2 bases not matched to a gene. CDR3 size: 14 residues. Germline loops: CDR1 LNHDA, CDR2 SQIVND (reference sequence). For the CDR3, the DNA is TGTGCCAGTAGTATGGGGACAGGAAATTCACCCCTCCACTTT. Amino acid sequence: CASSMGTGNSPLHF.

The chain employs TRBV10-2 and TRBJ2-1; perhaps TRBD2 as D (6 bases). Germline V gives CDR1 WSHSY, CDR2 SAAADI. CDR3 length: 11 amino acids. CDR3 in amino acids: CAGGQGGEQFF. CDR3 in DNA: TGCGCGGGAGGACAAGGAGGTGAGCAGTTCTTC.

The chain has TRBV19 and TRBJ1-5, with 12 bases fitting TRBD1. CDR3 length: 15 amino acids. CDR1 and CDR2 (germline): LNHDA, SQIVND (reference sequence). V gave up 9 bases and J gave up 9 bases; unmatched junction bases: 12. The CDR3 DNA reads TGTGCCAGCTACCCCGGGACAGGGGGCAGTGGGCCCCAGCATTTT. This codes for CASYPGTGGSGPQHF.

The chain uses TRBV11-1 and TRBJ2-1; 12 nucleotides match TRBD1. The V segment lost 6 bases and the J segment 7 bases; nucleotides outside the gene matches: 10. The CDR3 has 16 amino acids. The germline gives CDR1 SGHAT, CDR2 FQDESV (reference sequence). The CDR3 DNA is TGTGCCAGCAGTCCATCCGGGACAGGGGGCGCTAATGAGCAGTTCTTC. Protein product: CASSPSGTGGANEQFF.

The V and J genes are TRBV6-5 and TRBJ2-3; TRBD2 matches 8 bases. Germline V lookup: CDR1 MNHEY, CDR2 SVGAGI. CDR3 size: 14 residues. The J segment lost 1 base and the V segment lost 6 bases, leaving 3 bases of the junction unmatched. DNA of the CDR3: TGTGCCAGCAGGCCGGGGGGGGGCACAGATACGCAGTATTTT. As protein: CASRPGGGTDTQYF.

The V and J genes are TRBV19 and TRBJ2-7; 11 positions agree with TRBD2. Looked up from germline, CDR1 is LNHDA and CDR2 is SQIVND (reference sequence). The ends lost 5 bases at V and 3 bases at J; junction bases unmatched: 6. The CDR3 is 15 residues long. CDR3 bases: TGTGCCAGTAGTGATCCGGGACTAGCGGTCTACGAGCAGTACTTC. It encodes CASSDPGLAVYEQYF.

This chain links TRBV9 with TRBJ1-4; D is perhaps TRBD1 (6 bases). CDR3 size: 14 residues. Germline V gives CDR1 SGDLS, CDR2 YYNGEE. V was clipped by 4 bases and J by 1 base, with 8 bases between them. The CDR3 sequence is CASSLTGTNEKLFF. The CDR3 DNA follows: TGTGCCAGCAGCCTGACAGGAACTAATGAAAAACTGTTTTTT.

This clone was found once. The rearrangement joins TRBV7-9 to TRBJ2-2; no clear D. Germline CDR1 SEHNR, CDR2 FQNEAQ (reference sequence). The CDR3 contains 14 residues. Trimming pared 2 bases from V and 5 bases from J, leaving 9 bases between. CDR3 protein: CASSLSFRTGELFF. In DNA, the CDR3 is TGTGCCAGCAGCTTAAGTTTCCGGACCGGGGAGCTGTTTTTT.

The gene calls are TRBV9 and TRBJ1-5, with D possibly TRBD1 on 5 matching bases. Germline values: CDR1 SGDLS, CDR2 YYNGEE. V lost 3 bases to trimming and J lost 1 base, with 11 bases between them. The CDR3 sequence is 15 residues long. The CDR3 reads CASSEGMGSNQPQHF. CDR3 DNA sequence: TGTGCCAGCAGCGAGGGGATGGGAAGCAATCAGCCCCAGCATTTT.

This clone appeared many times. The sample contains more than one DNA sequence encoding this CDR3. The rearrangement uses TRBV27 and TRBJ2-7; D might be TRBD1 (7 bases). Trimming left V 6 bases short and J 4 bases short, with 13 bases between. Germline lookup yields CDR1 MNHEY and CDR2 SMNVEV (reference sequence). This CDR3 comprises 13 residues. The CDR3, as DNA: TGTGCCAGCAGGCGGGACAGCTTTTACGAGCAGTACTTC. Its protein is CASRRDSFYEQYF.

This clone was counted only a few times. The gene calls are TRBV7-3 and TRBJ2-5; TRBD2 agrees at 15 bases. The CDR3 is 16 residues long. Germline values: CDR1 SGHTA, CDR2 FQGTGA. Trimming at V came to 3 bases and at J to 2 bases, leaving 1 base not matched to a gene. The CDR3 here is CASSFGLAGGQETQYF. The CDR3, as DNA: TGTGCCAGCAGCTTCGGACTAGCGGGAGGGCAAGAGACCCAGTACTTC.

The rearrangement uses TRBV6-5 and TRBJ2-7, with 7 bases that match TRBD1. Germline CDR1 and CDR2: MNHEY and SVGAGI. This CDR3 region has 15 residues. With 6 bases clipped from V and 3 bases from J, the junction kept 11 bases outside the gene matches. CDR3 coding DNA: TGTGCCAGCAGCCGTACCGGGACAGATCACTACGAGCAGTACTTC. Protein: CASSRTGTDHYEQYF.

This chain joins TRBV2 and TRBJ1-1, with D perhaps TRBD1 (6 bases). Germline CDR1 and CDR2: SNHLY and FYNNEI. V was trimmed by 2 bases and J by 4 bases, leaving 11 bases between them. The CDR3 totals 14 residues. The CDR3 DNA reads TGTGCCAGCAGTGAAAGCAGGGGAAGCACTGAAGCTTTCTTT. It encodes CASSESRGSTEAFF.

As for this clone: The identical CDR3 is also encoded by other nucleotide sequences in the sample. CDR3 in amino acids: CASSPPSSYNEQFF. The CDR3 DNA reads as TGTGCCAGCTCACCACCGTCGAGCTACAATGAGCAGTTCTTC. This sequence joins TRBV18 and TRBJ2-1, with D hard to call. CDR3 size: 14 residues. Germline V lookup: CDR1 KGHSH, CDR2 LQKENI. Trimming removed 0 bases from V and 3 bases from J, with 6 bases in between.

The chain couples TRBV12-3 or TRBV12-4 to TRBJ1-5, with unresolved D. The V and J ends lost 3 bases and 2 bases respectively, with 5 bases between them. The length of the CDR3 is 13 residues. The CDR3 reads CASSFSGNQPQHF. The DNA for the CDR3 is TGTGCCAGCAGTTTTAGTGGCAATCAGCCCCAGCATTTT.

The V gene is TRBV7-9, the J gene TRBJ2-7; TRBD2 matches 9 bases. CDR1 is SEHNR, CDR2 FQNEAQ, per germline (reference sequence). The trim removed 1 base at V and 5 bases at J, leaving 6 bases unmatched. The CDR3 has 15 residues. CDR3 region: CASSLGRRGGDEQYF. The CDR3 region has the DNA TGTGCCAGCAGCTTAGGACGGCGGGGGGGCGACGAGCAGTACTTC. Based on the CDR3 plus reference TRBV7-9 and TRBJ2-7, the full variable domain is DTGVSQNPRHKITKRGQNVTFRCDPISEHNRLYWYRQTLGQGPEFLTYFQNEAQLEKSRLLSDRFSAERPKGSFSTLEIQRTEQGDSAMYLCASSLGRRGGDEQYFGPGTRLTVT.

This clone has only a few counts. The rearrangement links TRBV12-5 to TRBJ2-1; 9 bases match TRBD2. There are 18 residues in the CDR3. Germline-derived CDR1 and CDR2 are LGHNT and FRNRAP. The ends lost 1 base at V and 4 bases at J; junction bases unmatched: 11. CDR3 residues: CASGLGWAAGGKYNEQFF. CDR3 DNA: TGTGCTAGTGGTTTGGGATGGGCCGCGGGAGGGAAGTACAATGAGCAGTTCTTC.

CDR3 coding DNA: TGTGCCAGCAGCTCCCCAGGAGCGGGAGATCCCGAGCAGTACTTC. This translates into CASSSPGAGDPEQYF. The J gene is TRBJ2-7, the V gene TRBV11-2, with TRBD2 matching 8 bases. Trimming at V came to 4 bases and at J to 6 bases, leaving 11 bases not matched to a gene. The CDR3 totals 15 residues. Germline values: CDR1 SGHAT, CDR2 FQNNGV.

The rearrangement links TRBV3-1 (or the pseudogene TRBV3-2) to TRBJ2-1; TRBD1 matches 10 bases. The ends lost 3 bases at V and 6 bases at J; junction bases unmatched: 11. Per the germline V gene, CDR1 is LGHDT and CDR2 is YNNKEL (reference sequence). There are 17 residues in the CDR3. The CDR3 coding sequence is TGTGCCAGCAGCCATCGAAGAGGGACAGGGGAGTTCAATGAGCAGTTCTTC. This sequence encodes CASSHRRGTGEFNEQFF.

The chain has TRBV6-4 and TRBJ2-1; TRBD1 is a possible D gene (5 bases). V dropped 4 bases and J dropped 9 bases, with 13 bases sitting between them. This CDR3 is 13 amino acids long. Germline lookup yields CDR1 MRHNA and CDR2 SNTAGT. CDR3 DNA: TGTGCCAGCAGTGTGGGGCCTACATTTGAGCAGTTCTTC. Its protein product is CASSVGPTFEQFF.